This T cell receptor (beta chain) originates from a study of cytomegalovirus exposure and HLA in healthy donors. Regarding this clone: Its cognate antigen is unknown.

Study-wide results and limits: As was reported, the HLA-A and HLA-B alleles of most subjects were accurately predicted from TCR beta sequences.

In the PCR, 60 Vbeta and 13 Jbeta primers were used. Sequencing was performed with immunoSEQ multiplex PCR; in TCRdb, only in-frame clones are kept and a portion is missing. The sample carries 150,000 to 200,000 clones, under 80% recorded once. This clonotype originated in a middle-aged man in good health and CMV-seronegative. The specimen was PBMCs.

This CDR3 reads CATRPIAGGYTGELFF. CDR3 nucleotide sequence: TGTGCCACCCGACCTATAGCGGGAGGGTACACCGGGGAGCTGTTTTTT. The genes are TRBV19 and TRBJ2-2, with 11 bases identical to TRBD2. This CDR3 has 16 residues. J was trimmed by 3 bases and V by 10 bases; bases with no gene match: 10. The germline gives CDR1 LNHDA, CDR2 SQIVND (reference sequence).